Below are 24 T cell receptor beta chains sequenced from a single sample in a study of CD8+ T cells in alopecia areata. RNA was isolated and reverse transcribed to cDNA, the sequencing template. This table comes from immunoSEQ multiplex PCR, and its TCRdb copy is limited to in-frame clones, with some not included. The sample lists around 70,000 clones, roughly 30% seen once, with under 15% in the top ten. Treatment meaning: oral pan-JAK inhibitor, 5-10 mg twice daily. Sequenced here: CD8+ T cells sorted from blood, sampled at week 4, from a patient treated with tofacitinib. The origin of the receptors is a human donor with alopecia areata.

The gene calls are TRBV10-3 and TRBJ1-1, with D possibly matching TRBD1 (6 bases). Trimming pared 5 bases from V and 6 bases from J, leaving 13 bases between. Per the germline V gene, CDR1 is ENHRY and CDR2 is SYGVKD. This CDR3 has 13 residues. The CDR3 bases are TGTGCCATCAGTCAAGCACAGGGCTCTGAAGCTTTCTTT. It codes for CAISQAQGSEAFF.

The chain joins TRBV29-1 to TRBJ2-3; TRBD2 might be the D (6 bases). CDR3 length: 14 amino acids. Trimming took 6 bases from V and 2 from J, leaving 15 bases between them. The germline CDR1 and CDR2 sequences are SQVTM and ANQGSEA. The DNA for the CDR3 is TGCAGCGTCGGAGGCGGGACCCACACAGATACGCAGTATTTT. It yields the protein CSVGGGTHTDTQYF.

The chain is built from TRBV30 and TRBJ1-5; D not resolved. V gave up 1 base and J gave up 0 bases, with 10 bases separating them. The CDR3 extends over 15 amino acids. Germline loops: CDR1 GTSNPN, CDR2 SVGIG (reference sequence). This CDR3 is CAWSGGAASNQPQHF. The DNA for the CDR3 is TGTGCCTGGAGTGGTGGCGCGGCTAGCAATCAGCCCCAGCATTTT. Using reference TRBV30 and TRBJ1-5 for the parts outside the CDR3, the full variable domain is SQTIHQWPATLVQPVGSPLSLECTVEGTSNPNLYWYRQAAGRGLQLLFYSVGIGQISSEVPQNLSASRPQDRQFILSSKKLLLSDSGFYLCAWSGGAASNQPQHFGDGTRLSIL.

CDR3 loop: CASRAHVGEKLFF. The CDR3, as DNA: TGTGCCAGCAGAGCCCACGTTGGGGAAAAACTGTTTTTT. V usage is TRBV28 and J usage is TRBJ1-4; D not certain. CDR1 and CDR2 from the germline V gene are MDHEN and SYDVKM. V shed 6 bases and J shed 8 bases, with 13 bases lying between them. The CDR3 sequence is 13 residues long.

In DNA form, the CDR3 reads TGTGCCAGCTCAGACGTCGGGGCAGGGTTTAGCGAGCAGTACTTC. This gives the protein CASSDVGAGFSEQYF. The genes are TRBV18 and TRBJ2-7; D may be TRBD1 or TRBD2 (5 bases each). Trimming pared 5 bases from V and 6 bases from J, leaving 20 bases between. Germline V gene data show CDR1 as KGHSH and CDR2 as LQKENI. The CDR3 is 15 residues long.

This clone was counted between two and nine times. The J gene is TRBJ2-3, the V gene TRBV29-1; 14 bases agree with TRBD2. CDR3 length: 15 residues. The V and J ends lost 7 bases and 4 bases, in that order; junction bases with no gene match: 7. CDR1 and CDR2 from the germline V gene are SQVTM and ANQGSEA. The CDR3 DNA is TGCAGCGCTAGGCCGGGACTAGCGGGAGCAGATACGCAGTATTTT. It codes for CSARPGLAGADTQYF.

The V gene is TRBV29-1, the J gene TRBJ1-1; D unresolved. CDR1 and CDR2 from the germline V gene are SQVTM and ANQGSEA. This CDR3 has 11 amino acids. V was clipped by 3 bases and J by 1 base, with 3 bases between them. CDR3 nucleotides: TGCAGCGTTGACGGGAACACTGAAGCTTTCTTT. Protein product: CSVDGNTEAFF.

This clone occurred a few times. The CDR3: CASSLRGPDIQYF. The CDR3 region has the DNA TGTGCCAGCAGCCTCCGTGGGCCGGACATTCAGTACTTC. The genes are TRBV7-2 and TRBJ2-4; the D is unclear. Germline loops: CDR1 SGHTA, CDR2 FQGNSA. Trimming left V 5 bases short and J 8 bases short, with 13 bases between. CDR3 length: 13 amino acids.

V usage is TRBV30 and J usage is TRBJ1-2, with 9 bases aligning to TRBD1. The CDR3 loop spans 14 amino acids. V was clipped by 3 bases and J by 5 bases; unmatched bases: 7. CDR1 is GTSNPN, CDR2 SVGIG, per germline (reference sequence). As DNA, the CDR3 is TGTGCCTGGAGCTCCTCCGGGACAGGGTATGGCTACACCTTC. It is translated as CAWSSSGTGYGYTF.

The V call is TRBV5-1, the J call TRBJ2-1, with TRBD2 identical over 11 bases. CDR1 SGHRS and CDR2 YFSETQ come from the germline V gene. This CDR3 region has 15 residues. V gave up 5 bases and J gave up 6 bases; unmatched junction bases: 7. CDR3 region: CASSRDSGRANEQFF. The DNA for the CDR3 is TGCGCCAGCAGTCGGGATAGCGGGAGGGCCAATGAGCAGTTCTTC.

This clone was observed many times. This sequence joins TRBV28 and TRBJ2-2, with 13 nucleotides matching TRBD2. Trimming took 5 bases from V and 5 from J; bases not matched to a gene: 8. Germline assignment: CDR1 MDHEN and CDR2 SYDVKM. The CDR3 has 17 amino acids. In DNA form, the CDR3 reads TGTGCCAGCAGTACCGGACTAGCGGGAGAAGTGACCGGGGAGCTGTTTTTT. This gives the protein CASSTGLAGEVTGELFF.

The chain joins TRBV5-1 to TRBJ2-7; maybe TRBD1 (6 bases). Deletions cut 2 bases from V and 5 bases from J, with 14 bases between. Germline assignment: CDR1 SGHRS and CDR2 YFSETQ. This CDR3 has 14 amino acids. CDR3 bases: TGCGCCAGCAGCTTAAGGCTCCCAGGGGACGAGCAGTACTTC. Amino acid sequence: CASSLRLPGDEQYF.

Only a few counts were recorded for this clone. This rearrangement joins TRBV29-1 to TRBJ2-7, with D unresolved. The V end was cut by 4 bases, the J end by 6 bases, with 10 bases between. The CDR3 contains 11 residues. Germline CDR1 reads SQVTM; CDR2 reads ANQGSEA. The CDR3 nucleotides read TGCAGCGTTGTCTGGCAGACCGAGCAGTACTTC. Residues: CSVVWQTEQYF.

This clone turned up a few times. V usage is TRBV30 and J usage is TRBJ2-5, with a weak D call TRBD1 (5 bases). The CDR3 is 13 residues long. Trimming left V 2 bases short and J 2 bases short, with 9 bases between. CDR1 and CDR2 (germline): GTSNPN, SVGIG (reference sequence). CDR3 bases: TGTGCCTGGAGTATCGACAGACAAGAGACCCAGTACTTC. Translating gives CAWSIDRQETQYF.

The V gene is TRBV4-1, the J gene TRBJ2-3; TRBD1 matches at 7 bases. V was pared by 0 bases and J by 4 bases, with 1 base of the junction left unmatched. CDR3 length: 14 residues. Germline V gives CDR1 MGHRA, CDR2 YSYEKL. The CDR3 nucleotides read TGCGCCAGCAGCCAAGAACAGGGGTCAGATACGCAGTATTTT. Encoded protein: CASSQEQGSDTQYF.

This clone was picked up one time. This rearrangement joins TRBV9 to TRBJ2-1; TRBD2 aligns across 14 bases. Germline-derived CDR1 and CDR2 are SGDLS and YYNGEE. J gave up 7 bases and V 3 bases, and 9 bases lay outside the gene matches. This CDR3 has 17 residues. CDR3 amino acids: CASSGSETSGRVNEQFF. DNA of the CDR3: TGTGCCAGCAGCGGATCGGAGACTAGCGGGAGGGTGAATGAGCAGTTCTTC.

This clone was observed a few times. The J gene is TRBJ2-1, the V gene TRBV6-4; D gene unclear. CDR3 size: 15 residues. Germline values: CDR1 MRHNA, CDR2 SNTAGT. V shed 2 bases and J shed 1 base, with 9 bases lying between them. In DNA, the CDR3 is TGTGCCAGCAGTGACGGTCCCCCTTCCTACAATGAGCAGTTCTTC. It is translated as CASSDGPPSYNEQFF.

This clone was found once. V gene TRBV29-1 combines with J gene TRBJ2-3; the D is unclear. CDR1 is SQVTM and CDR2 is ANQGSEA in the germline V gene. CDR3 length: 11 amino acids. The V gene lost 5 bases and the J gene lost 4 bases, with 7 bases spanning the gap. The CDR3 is CSVPRPDTQYF. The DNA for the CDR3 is TGCAGCGTTCCAAGACCAGATACGCAGTATTTT.

The CDR3 loop reads CASSDSGQALLYYGYTF. The DNA for the CDR3 is TGTGCCAGCTCAGACTCGGGACAGGCCTTATTGTATTATGGCTACACCTTC. The chain employs TRBV7-2 and TRBJ1-2; 8 bases fit TRBD1. Germline CDR1 is SGHTA and CDR2 is FQGNSA. Trimming removed 8 bases from V and 5 bases from J; junction bases left unmatched: 19. The CDR3 is made up of 17 amino acids.

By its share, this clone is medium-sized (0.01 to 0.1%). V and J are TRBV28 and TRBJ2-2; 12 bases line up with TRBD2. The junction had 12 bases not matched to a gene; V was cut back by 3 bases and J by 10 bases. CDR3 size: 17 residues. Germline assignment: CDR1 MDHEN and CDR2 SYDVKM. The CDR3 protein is CASSLWTSGIHGEELFF. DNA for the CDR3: TGTGCCAGCAGTTTGTGGACTAGCGGGATACATGGGGAGGAGCTGTTTTTT.

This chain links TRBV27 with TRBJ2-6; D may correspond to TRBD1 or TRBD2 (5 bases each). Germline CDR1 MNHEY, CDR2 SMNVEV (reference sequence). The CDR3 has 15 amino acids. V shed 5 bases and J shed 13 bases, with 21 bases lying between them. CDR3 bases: TGTGCCAGCAGTCCGGGACGCACGCCCTCCGGGGTCCTGACTTTC. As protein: CASSPGRTPSGVLTF.

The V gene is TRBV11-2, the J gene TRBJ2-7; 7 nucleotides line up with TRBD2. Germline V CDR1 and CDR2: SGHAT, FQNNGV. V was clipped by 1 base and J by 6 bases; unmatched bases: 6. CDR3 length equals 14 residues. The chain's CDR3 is CASSLVGLGVEQYF. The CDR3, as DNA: TGTGCCAGCAGCTTAGTAGGACTAGGAGTCGAGCAGTACTTC.

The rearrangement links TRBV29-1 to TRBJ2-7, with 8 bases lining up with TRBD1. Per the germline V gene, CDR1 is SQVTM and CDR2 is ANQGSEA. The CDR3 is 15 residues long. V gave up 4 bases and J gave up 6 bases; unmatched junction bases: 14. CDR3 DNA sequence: TGCAGCGTTGGGGTCAGGACAGGGTTCCAGGGCGAGCAGTACTTC. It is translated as CSVGVRTGFQGEQYF.

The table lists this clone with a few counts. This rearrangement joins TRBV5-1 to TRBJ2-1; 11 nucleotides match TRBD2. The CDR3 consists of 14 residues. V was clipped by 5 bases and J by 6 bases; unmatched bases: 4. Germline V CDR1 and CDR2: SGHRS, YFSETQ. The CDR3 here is CASSRLAGGNEQFF. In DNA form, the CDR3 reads TGCGCCAGCAGTCGGCTAGCGGGAGGCAATGAGCAGTTCTTC.